This paragraph reports one T cell receptor beta chain. Its antigen has not been determined. No qualities accompany the bases; no much larger clone lies one base away. The roughly 39 donors, aged about 6 to 95 years, were systemically healthy Caucasian individuals from Russia. Each donor gave around 9.8 milliliters of peripheral blood, collected into EDTA-treated Vacutainer tubes. Ficoll-Paque density-gradient centrifugation was used to isolate PBMCs, with at least 6 million per sample. Total RNA, at least 5 micrograms per sample, was extracted from PBMCs with Trizol reagent. The percentages of naive CD45RAhigh/CD27high T cells were determined by flow cytometry on a PBMC aliquot from every donor. The method behind the library was 5' RACE. The data were produced on an Illumina HiSeq 2500. A second about 7 to 11 cycle PCR used a sample-barcoded 5' primer and a J-beta primer mix. Each TCR beta cDNA molecule received a unique molecular identifier from a template-switch 5' adaptor carrying 12 random nucleotides. At least 3 million CDR3-containing paired-end reads were obtained from each sample. All of the RNA was converted into first-strand cDNA using the Mint cDNA synthesis kit, with a TRBC-specific oligonucleotide serving as the primer. All cDNA was treated with uracil-DNA glycosylase and then went through a first 18-cycle PCR with the universal primers M1SS and BC2_uni_R. Per the original workflow: For normalization, 1 million high-quality reads were randomly selected from each sample, with every read carrying a distinct molecular identifier. Reads with shared molecular identifiers were discarded instead of being binned into consensus sequences. MiTCR, with a Q25 quality threshold and the strictest error-elimination algorithm, was used for CDR3 identification, clonotype clustering and error correction. A nonparametric unseen species model with Euler transformation was used to estimate lower-bound total TCR beta diversity. TCRdb trimmed the raw reads at Q25, called clones with MiXCR and kept productive beta chains. For every CDR3 protein sequence, its rows merge into one entry that carries the most common genes and DNA. The V and J calls were determined by TCRdb, not by the authors. Counted in this sample were 1.6 million or so distinct CDR3 sequences; about 31% of them appeared once. Together, the top ten hold around 11% of the sample.

V lost 0 bases and J lost 6 bases, and the count of bases not matched to a germline gene is 11. CDR1 and CDR2, looked up from the germline V gene, are LGHNA and YNFKEQ. There are 18 amino acids in the CDR3, from cysteine to phenylalanine inclusive. CDR3 DNA only is kept here, 54 bases in frame from base 1. The data belong to a study of blood T cells in healthy people across ages (dated by TCRdb to 2013 to 2016). Describing the broader study: In model experiments, template switching captured about one uniquely barcoded TCR beta cDNA molecule for every two T cells. To track age-related changes in TCR beta repertoire diversity, the study relied on deep sequencing normalized with unique cDNA molecular identifiers. Donors were grouped into four age groups: young (average approximately 16 years), middle-aged (under 40), aged (about 59) and long-lived (82). Donors of different ages were randomly distributed across sequencing lanes to avoid experimental bias. For two donors (one aged 18 to 29 and one aged 80 or older), the study analyzed two additional independent replicas of 1 million unique cDNA reads from the same blood draw.

Broad study findings and their caveats: Compared with the aged group, more naive CD4+ T cells, fewer expanded clones and increased TCR diversity were shown by the long-lived group, suggesting age selection. Because profiling used bulk unsorted PBMCs, naive and antigen-experienced compartments could not be compared conclusively. Estimates of total diversity from one million sequenced T cells were regarded as lower bounds and underestimates. Because donor CMV infection status was unknown, age-related changes in expanded clonotypes were potentially confounded. Observed TCR beta diversity per million T cells fell roughly linearly with age, and a significant reduction was already apparent by age around 44. There was a strong correlation between observed TCR beta diversity and the percentage of naive T cells measured by flow cytometry.

Recombination connected TRBV4-2 to TRBJ2-1; TRBD2 lines up with 10 middle nucleotides. The sample taken for sequencing was blood. The source of this sequence is a woman aged 25-40 years in good health. The sequence in DNA is TGTGCCAGCAGCCAAGAGACCGGGACTAGCGTGATGGGCAATGAGCAGTTCTTC. Protein translation: CASSQETGTSVMGNEQFF.